Below are 24 T cell receptor beta chains sequenced from a single sample in a study of CD8 T cells in ankylosing spondylitis. TCRdb called the 5' RACE reads again in MiXCR, with one record for every CDR3 protein. This sample has 350,000 to 400,000 distinct CDR3 sequences, with roughly 20% found just once. The material sequenced was blood, either unsorted or a sorted T cell fraction (not recorded which). These receptor sequences come from a male donor with ankylosing spondylitis or in good health (not recorded which).

The chain employs TRBV7-9 and TRBJ2-1; the match to TRBD1 covers 7 bases. This CDR3 has 14 residues. Germline CDR1 and CDR2: SEHNR and FQNEAQ (reference sequence). Trimming removed 4 bases from V and 5 bases from J; junction bases left unmatched: 5. This CDR3 is CASSSGQSDNEQFF. In DNA, the CDR3 is TGTGCCAGCAGCTCGGGACAGAGTGACAATGAGCAGTTCTTC. Combining the CDR3 with reference TRBV7-9 and TRBJ2-1 gives the whole variable domain DTGVSQNPRHKITKRGQNVTFRCDPISEHNRLYWYRQTLGQGPEFLTYFQNEAQLEKSRLLSDRFSAERPKGSFSTLEIQRTEQGDSAMYLCASSSGQSDNEQFFGPGTRLTVL.

The CDR3 is CSVGQAGSQETQYF. DNA for the CDR3: TGCAGCGTGGGACAGGCCGGCAGTCAAGAGACCCAGTACTTC. The V call is TRBV29-1, the J call TRBJ2-5; 8 bases map to TRBD1. J gave up 2 bases and V 6 bases, and 8 bases lay outside the gene matches. Germline assignment: CDR1 SQVTM and CDR2 ANQGSEA. This CDR3 comprises 14 residues.

This chain connects TRBV7-8 to TRBJ2-5, with 11 bases matching TRBD2. The germline V gene encodes CDR1 SGHVS and CDR2 FQNEAQ. Trimming at V came to 4 bases and at J to 3 bases, leaving 7 bases not matched to a gene. CDR3 length: 16 residues. The CDR3 sequence: CASSWIRGLAEETQYF. CDR3 bases: TGTGCCAGCAGCTGGATACGGGGACTAGCGGAAGAGACCCAGTACTTC.

J is TRBJ2-5 and V is TRBV6-1, with 9 nucleotides matching TRBD2. The germline CDR1 and CDR2 sequences are MNHNS and SASEGT. There are 15 residues in the CDR3. V lost 3 bases and J lost 4; bases outside the gene matches: 6. The CDR3 sequence: CASSDAAGGSETQYF. CDR3 DNA sequence: TGTGCCAGCAGTGACGCCGCGGGGGGGTCAGAGACCCAGTACTTC.

The CDR3 sequence: CSVAGTEGGYQETQYF. The DNA of the CDR3 is TGCAGCGTCGCCGGGACAGAAGGGGGGTACCAAGAGACCCAGTACTTC. V usage is TRBV29-1 and J usage is TRBJ2-5; possibly TRBD1 for D (7 bases). There are 16 residues in the CDR3. Germline CDR1 SQVTM, CDR2 ANQGSEA. Trimming removed 6 bases from V and 0 bases from J, with 20 bases in between.

The chain links TRBV2 to TRBJ2-3; D is possibly TRBD2 (5 bases). Germline V gene sequence: CDR1 SNHLY, CDR2 FYNNEI. CDR3 length: 15 residues. Trimming left V 6 bases short and J 2 bases short, with 15 bases between. The CDR3 bases are TGTGCCAGCAGGGCTAGAAGCGGATACACAGATACGCAGTATTTT. Translating it yields CASRARSGYTDTQYF.

This clonotype occurred a few times. The rearrangement uses TRBV20-1 and TRBJ2-5, with 10 bases that match TRBD2. The CDR3 consists of 15 residues. Germline-derived CDR1 and CDR2 are DFQATT and SNEGSKA (reference sequence). The CDR3 DNA follows: TGCAAAGCCTGGACGGCTAGCGGGGGACAAGAGACCCAGTACTTC. It codes for CKAWTASGGQETQYF.

The chain employs TRBV6-2 or TRBV6-3 and TRBJ2-7; TRBD2 agrees at 9 bases. The CDR3 extends over 16 amino acids. Germline V gives CDR1 MNHEY, CDR2 SVGEGT. Trimming at V came to 6 bases and at J to 1 base, leaving 10 bases not matched to a gene. The CDR3 DNA is TGTGCCAGCAGACCCATGGTAGCGGGGGATTCCTACGAGCAGTACTTC. This codes for CASRPMVAGDSYEQYF.

The V gene is TRBV5-6, the J gene TRBJ2-7, with D possibly being TRBD1 (6 bases). Germline CDR1 and CDR2: SGHDT and YYEEEE. There are 14 residues in the CDR3. V was cut by 3 bases and J by 5 bases, with 15 bases left in between. The CDR3 DNA reads TGTGCCAGCAGCTCGGACAGCCTCGGACACGAGCAGTACTTC. Its protein is CASSSDSLGHEQYF.

CDR3 loop: CASSWAGAADSTDTQYF. CDR3 coding DNA: TGTGCCAGCAGTTGGGCGGGGGCGGCGGATAGCACAGATACGCAGTATTTT. The V and J genes are TRBV6-2 or TRBV6-3 and TRBJ2-3; D is possibly TRBD2 (7 bases). The length of the CDR3 is 17 residues. The V and J ends lost 4 bases and 0 bases respectively, with 17 bases between them. Germline CDR1 and CDR2: MNHEY and SVGEGT.

The chain has TRBV24-1 and TRBJ2-1, with a weak D call TRBD1 (6 bases). Germline CDR1 KGHDR, CDR2 SFDVKD. Trimming cost V 7 bases and J 7 bases, with 10 bases left between them. CDR3 size: 12 residues. The DNA for the CDR3 is TGTGCCACCAGCAGGGGTCGGAATGAGCAGTTCTTC. Translating it yields CATSRGRNEQFF.

The V and J genes are TRBV7-9 and TRBJ2-7, with 8 bases matching TRBD1. Losses at the gene ends were 3 bases for V and 4 bases for J; bases not matched to a gene: 11. Germline loops: CDR1 SEHNR, CDR2 FQNEAQ (reference sequence). The CDR3 is 16 residues long. CDR3 bases: TGTGCCAGCAGCTTTACAGGGGGTATGGGGCAATACGAGCAGTACTTC. This codes for CASSFTGGMGQYEQYF.

The chain combines TRBV27 with TRBJ2-7, with unresolved D. The CDR3 contains 15 residues. Germline values: CDR1 MNHEY, CDR2 SMNVEV (reference sequence). V was pared by 0 bases and J by 4 bases, with 13 bases between. CDR3 residues: CASSLSNPHRYEQYF. The CDR3 DNA reads TGTGCCAGCAGTTTATCGAACCCCCATCGGTACGAGCAGTACTTC.

The chain recombines TRBV12-3 or TRBV12-4 with TRBJ2-7; D possibly corresponds to TRBD1 (6 bases). CDR3 length equals 15 residues. Trimming removed 4 bases at V and 2 bases at J, with 15 bases between. CDR3 loop: CASSSDYRETYEQYF. The CDR3 nucleotides read TGTGCCAGCAGTTCGGATTACAGGGAAACCTACGAGCAGTACTTC.

V is TRBV11-1 and J is TRBJ2-4; TRBD2 is a possible D gene (5 bases). The CDR3 is 15 residues long. CDR1 is SGHAT and CDR2 is FQDESV in the germline V gene (reference sequence). The V end was cut by 0 bases, the J end by 8 bases, with 14 bases between. This CDR3 is CASSLARSGLDIQYF. The DNA for the CDR3 is TGTGCCAGCAGCTTAGCGCGGAGCGGTCTCGACATTCAGTACTTC.

The rearrangement joins TRBV20-1 to TRBJ2-1; 11 bases map to TRBD2. Trimming took 0 bases from V and 5 from J; bases not matched to a gene: 6. In germline, CDR1 is DFQATT, CDR2 SNEGSKA (reference sequence). This CDR3 has 16 residues. The CDR3: CSARDGPSGGNNEQFF. For the CDR3, the DNA is TGCAGTGCTAGAGATGGCCCTAGCGGGGGGAACAATGAGCAGTTCTTC.

This clonotype was detected once. This chain links TRBV7-8 with TRBJ2-5; D gene ambiguous. This CDR3 is 14 amino acids long. CDR1 is SGHVS and CDR2 is FQNEAQ in the germline V gene. Trimming took off 3 bases at V and 2 bases at J, with 10 bases between the two ends. CDR3 loop: CASSFLVGQETQYF. Written as DNA, the CDR3 is TGTGCCAGCAGCTTCCTAGTGGGGCAAGAGACCCAGTACTTC.

The table lists this clonotype with a few counts. This chain links TRBV29-1 with TRBJ2-5; possible D gene TRBD1, 5 bases. CDR1 and CDR2 from the germline V gene are SQVTM and ANQGSEA. V lost 6 bases, J lost 1 base, and 12 bases lay in between. The CDR3 extends over 13 amino acids. CDR3: CSVVQDFQETQYF. The CDR3 DNA sequence: TGCAGCGTCGTACAGGATTTCCAAGAGACCCAGTACTTC.

The V gene is TRBV7-9, the J gene TRBJ2-1; no clear D gene. The CDR3 is 12 amino acids. V dropped 5 bases and J dropped 7 bases, with 9 bases sitting between them. Per the germline V gene, CDR1 is SEHNR and CDR2 is FQNEAQ (reference sequence). The chain's CDR3 is CASSDPRNEQFF. The CDR3 DNA is TGTGCCAGCAGCGACCCCCGGAATGAGCAGTTCTTC.

This clonotype has more than one count but fewer than ten. V and J are TRBV7-9 and TRBJ1-6; maybe TRBD1 (5 bases). The germline CDR1 and CDR2 sequences are SEHNR and FQNEAQ (reference sequence). The V end lost 5 bases, the J end lost 8 bases, and 13 bases lay between the germline ends. This CDR3 has 14 amino acids. In nucleotides, the CDR3 is TGTGCCAGCAGCGTAAGGGACGGAGATTCACCCCTCCACTTT. It encodes CASSVRDGDSPLHF.

This clonotype was observed a few times. The V call is TRBV5-5, the J call TRBJ2-1, with 8 bases lining up with TRBD1. CDR1 and CDR2 (germline): SGHKS, YYEKEE (reference sequence). V dropped 1 base and J dropped 4; count of bases not matched to a gene: 1. The CDR3 extends over 14 amino acids. CDR3 sequence: CASSLWDRYNEQFF. The CDR3 DNA reads as TGTGCCAGCAGCTTGTGGGACAGGTACAATGAGCAGTTCTTC.

This clonotype showed up just a few times. V usage is TRBV6-1 and J usage is TRBJ1-5; TRBD1 matches at 8 bases. This CDR3 has 14 amino acids. Germline V gene lookup returns CDR1 MNHNS and CDR2 SASEGT. Germline trimming cut 5 bases from V and 7 bases from J; bases unmatched to any gene: 7. Written as DNA, the CDR3 is TGTGCCAGCAGTCCCAGGGGGCTCGAACAGCCCCAGCATTTT. Protein sequence: CASSPRGLEQPQHF.

J is TRBJ2-5 and V is TRBV7-3, with D unresolved. This CDR3 is built from 13 residues. Trimming pared 2 bases from V and 4 bases from J, leaving 8 bases between. Germline V gives CDR1 SGHTA, CDR2 FQGTGA. The CDR3 is CASSLYLGETQYF. Written as DNA, the CDR3 is TGTGCCAGCAGCTTATATCTTGGAGAGACCCAGTACTTC.

The J gene is TRBJ2-1, the V gene TRBV7-3; 9 bases line up with TRBD1. With V trimmed by 4 bases and J by 7 bases, 8 bases remained unmatched. Germline values: CDR1 SGHTA, CDR2 FQGTGA. The CDR3 has 15 residues. CDR3 in DNA: TGTGCCAGCAGCTCACGGACAGGGGAGCGTAATGAGCAGTTCTTC. Its translation: CASSSRTGERNEQFF.